This T cell receptor (beta chain) was sequenced during a study of Graves' ophthalmopathy and Graves' hyperthyroidism. Study as a whole: Investigators collected peripheral blood at initial diagnosis, before any treatment was given. General study findings and limits: The study's model predicted ophthalmopathy progression at 65% to 71% sensitivity and 72.22% specificity.

Active ophthalmopathy (CAS at least 3, NOSPECS at least 4), lasting under 3 months. About this clonotype itself: Its antigen is as yet unknown.

RNA served as the template for amplifying TCR beta CDR3 regions. In the first round, RT-PCR was carried out with HTBI primers, and a multiplex PCR formed the second round. TCRdb reprocessed the multiplex PCR reads via MiXCR and lists one record per CDR3 protein. The sample has roughly 700,000 distinct CDR3 sequences; 35% to 50% are singletons. This receptor was identified in an adult man with Graves' ophthalmopathy. Sequenced input: peripheral blood.

The CDR3 reads CSARGASGGGETQYF. The CDR3 DNA reads TGCAGTGCCCGAGGGGCTAGCGGGGGTGGAGAGACCCAGTACTTC. The chain is built from TRBV20-1 and TRBJ2-5; 10 positions match TRBD2. CDR1 DFQATT and CDR2 SNEGSKA come from the germline V gene (reference sequence). V shed 6 bases, J shed 4 bases, and the junction held 11 bases outside the gene matches. This CDR3 has 15 residues.